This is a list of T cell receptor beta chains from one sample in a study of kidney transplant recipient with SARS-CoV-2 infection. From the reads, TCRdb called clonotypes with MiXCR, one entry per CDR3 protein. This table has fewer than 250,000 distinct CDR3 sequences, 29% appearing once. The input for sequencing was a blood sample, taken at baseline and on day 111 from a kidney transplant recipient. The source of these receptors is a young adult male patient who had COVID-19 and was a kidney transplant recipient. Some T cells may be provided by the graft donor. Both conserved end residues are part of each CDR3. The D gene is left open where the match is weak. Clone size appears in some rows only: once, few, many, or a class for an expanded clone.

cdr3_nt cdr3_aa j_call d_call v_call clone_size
TGTGCCAGCAGTGAAGTAGGGGAGGCCTATGGCTACACCTTC CASSEVGEAYGYTF TRBJ1-2 . TRBV2 many
TGCGCCAGCAGCTTAGCCAGACAGGGGTTCAGCACTGAAGCTTTCTTT CASSLARQGFSTEAFF TRBJ1-1 TRBD1 TRBV5-1 many
TGTGCTAGTGTGCAGGGAAAGACCTATGGCTACACCTTC CASVQGKTYGYTF TRBJ1-2 . TRBV12-5 many
TGTGCCAGCAAGGCCTCTCAAGTGGGGACAGATACGCAGTATTTT CASKASQVGTDTQYF TRBJ2-3 . TRBV2 .
TGTGCCAGCAGTTTATTGGGACAGCGCTCTGGGGCCAACGTCCTGACTTTC CASSLLGQRSGANVLTF TRBJ2-6 TRBD1 TRBV27 few
TGTGCCTGGACACGGTGGCGTTATAGAAAGACCTATGGCTACACCTTC CAWTRWRYRKTYGYTF TRBJ1-2 . TRBV30 many
TGTGCCTGGAGTGGGCCATCGGTAGGGGGCACCGGGGAGCTGTTTTTT CAWSGPSVGGTGELFF TRBJ2-2 . TRBV30 many
TGTGCCAGCAGTGAAACGGGGCCGGTCTCCTATAATTCACCCCTCCACTTT CASSETGPVSYNSPLHF TRBJ1-6 . TRBV2 .
TGTGCCAGCAGCAACCTAGATCCCATTTCAATTCGCACTGAAGCTTTCTTT CASSNLDPISIRTEAFF TRBJ1-1 . TRBV3-1 many
TGCGCCAGCAGCCCCGGGGCAGGGGCCGCTGGCACAGATACGCAGTATTTT CASSPGAGAAGTDTQYF TRBJ2-3 . TRBV5-1 many
TGTGCCAGCGGTGTCCGGTACTCAAGAAAGACCTATGGCTACACCTTC CASGVRYSRKTYGYTF TRBJ1-2 . TRBV9 many
TGTGCCAGTAGTATTCAGGGACACACTAATGAAAAACTGTTTTTT CASSIQGHTNEKLFF TRBJ1-4 . TRBV19 many
TGTGCCAGCAGCTCGATTCAATACCATGGAAAGACCTATGGCTACACCTTC CASSSIQYHGKTYGYTF TRBJ1-2 . TRBV7-9 many
TGTGCCAGCAGCAGGTATTACAGAGACGGAAAGACCTATGGCTACACCTTC CASSRYYRDGKTYGYTF TRBJ1-2 . TRBV7-2 many
TGTGCCAGCAGCGCCGAAGTTGAGGACGAGCAGTACTTC CASSAEVEDEQYF TRBJ2-7 . TRBV7-9 many
TGTGCCAGCAAACTTCGCCCAGGCGGGAGGGGAGAGACCCAGTACTTC CASKLRPGGRGETQYF TRBJ2-5 TRBD2 TRBV6-2/TRBV6-3 few
TGCGCCAGCAGTGGTGGGGGCACCGGGGAGCTGTTTTTT CASSGGGTGELFF TRBJ2-2 . TRBV10-1 many
TGTGCAAGTCGCAATCCTTGGACTCCACGAAAGACCTATGGCTACACCTTC CASRNPWTPRKTYGYTF TRBJ1-2 . TRBV12-2 many
TGTGCCAGCAGCCAAGGGTTGGACTCCTCCTACGAGCAGTACTTC CASSQGLDSSYEQYF TRBJ2-7 . TRBV3-2 many
TGTGCCACCTCGGGGGTCTTGGATGGCTACACCTTC CATSGVLDGYTF TRBJ1-2 . TRBV24-1 many
TGTGCCAGCAGGATAGCACTAGCTACAGTCATGCAAGATACGCAGTATTTT CASRIALATVMQDTQYF TRBJ2-3 . TRBV21-1 .
TGTGCCACCAGCTTTATTAGAAGGTGTGGAAAGACCTATGGCTACACCTTC CATSFIRRCGKTYGYTF TRBJ1-2 . TRBV15 many